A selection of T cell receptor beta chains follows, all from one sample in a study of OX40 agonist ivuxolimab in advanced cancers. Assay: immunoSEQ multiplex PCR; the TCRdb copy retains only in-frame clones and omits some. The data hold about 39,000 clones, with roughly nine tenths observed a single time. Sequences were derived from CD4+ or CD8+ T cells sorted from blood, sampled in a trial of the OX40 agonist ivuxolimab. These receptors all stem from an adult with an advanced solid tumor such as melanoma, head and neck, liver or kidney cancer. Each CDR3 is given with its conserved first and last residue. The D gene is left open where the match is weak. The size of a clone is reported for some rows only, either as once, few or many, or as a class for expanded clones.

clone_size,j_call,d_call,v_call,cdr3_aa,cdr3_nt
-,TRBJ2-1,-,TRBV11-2,CASSLGQEYSNEQFF,TGTGCCAGCAGCTTAGGGCAGGAGTACAGCAATGAGCAGTTCTTC
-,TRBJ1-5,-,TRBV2,CASSSGGNQPQHF,TGTGCCAGCAGTTCGGGAGGCAATCAGCCCCAGCATTTT
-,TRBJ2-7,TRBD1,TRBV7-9,CASSLLRTGGLNEQYF,TGTGCCAGCAGCTTACTCCGGACAGGGGGTTTGAACGAGCAGTACTTC
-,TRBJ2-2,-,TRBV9,CASSPETGGELFF,TGTGCCAGCAGCCCCGAGACCGGCGGGGAGCTGTTTTTT
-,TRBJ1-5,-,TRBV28,CASSQAHDGNQPQHF,TGTGCCAGCAGCCAAGCACATGACGGCAATCAGCCCCAGCATTTT
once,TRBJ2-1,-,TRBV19,CASSITPSYNEQFF,TGTGCCAGTAGTATCACACCTTCCTACAATGAGCAGTTCTTC
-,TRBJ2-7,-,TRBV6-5,CASSYSQFYEQYF,TGTGCCAGCAGTTACTCCCAGTTCTACGAGCAGTACTTC
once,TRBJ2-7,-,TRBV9,CASSVGSMNDYEQYF,TGTGCCAGCAGCGTAGGGTCCATGAACGATTACGAGCAGTACTTC
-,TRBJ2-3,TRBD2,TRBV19,CASSRTSLPDTQYF,TGTGCCAGTAGTCGGACTAGCCTCCCAGATACGCAGTATTTT
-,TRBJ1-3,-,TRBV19,CASSLAGISGNTIYF,TGTGCCAGTAGCCTTGCCGGGATCTCTGGAAACACCATATATTTT
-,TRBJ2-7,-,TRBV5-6,CASSLGPHSYEQYF,TGTGCCAGCAGCTTGGGACCGCACTCCTACGAGCAGTACTTC
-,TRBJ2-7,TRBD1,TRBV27,CASSFGTGVSYEQYF,TGTGCCAGCAGTTTCGGGACAGGGGTCTCCTACGAGCAGTACTTC
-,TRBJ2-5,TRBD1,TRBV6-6,CASSSSRGPGETQYF,TGTGCCAGCAGTTCCTCCAGGGGGCCAGGGGAGACCCAGTACTTC
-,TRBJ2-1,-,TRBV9,CASTRGSGIYNEQFF,TGTGCCAGCACCCGGGGTAGTGGGATTTACAATGAGCAGTTCTTC
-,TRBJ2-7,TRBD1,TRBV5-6,CASSEISGQGSYEQYF,TGTGCCAGCAGCGAGATTTCAGGACAGGGGTCCTACGAGCAGTACTTC
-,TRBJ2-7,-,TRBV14,CASSHGYEQYF,TGTGCCAGCAGCCATGGATACGAGCAGTACTTC
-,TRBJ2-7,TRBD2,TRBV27,CASSSPGVAGVPYEQYF,TGTGCCAGCAGTTCTCCGGGTGTTGCGGGAGTCCCCTACGAGCAGTACTTC
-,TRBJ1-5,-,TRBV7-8,CASSLGVSNQPQHF,TGTGCCAGCAGCTTGGGGGTTAGCAATCAGCCCCAGCATTTT
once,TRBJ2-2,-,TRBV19,CASSIESQGDANTGELFF,TGTGCCAGTAGTATAGAGAGCCAGGGAGACGCGAACACCGGGGAGCTGTTTTTT
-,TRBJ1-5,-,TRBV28,CASSLGSNQPQHF,TGTGCCAGCAGTTTAGGTAGCAATCAGCCCCAGCATTTT
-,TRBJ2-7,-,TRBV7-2,CASSFIGRERNYEQYF,TGTGCCAGCAGCTTTATAGGAAGGGAGAGGAACTACGAGCAGTACTTC
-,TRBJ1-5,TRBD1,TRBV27,CASRSQGADQPQHF,TGTGCCAGCAGGAGCCAGGGGGCCGATCAGCCCCAGCATTTT
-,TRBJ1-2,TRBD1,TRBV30,CAWSLGTGYPRDYGYTF,TGTGCCTGGAGTTTAGGGACAGGGTATCCCCGGGACTATGGCTACACCTTC
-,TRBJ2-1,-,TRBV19,CASSISASSYNEQFF,TGTGCCAGTAGTATTTCCGCTAGCTCCTACAATGAGCAGTTCTTC
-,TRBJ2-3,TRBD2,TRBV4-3,CASSQDRGSGRGDTQYF,TGCGCCAGCAGCCAAGATCGGGGTAGCGGGAGGGGAGATACGCAGTATTTT
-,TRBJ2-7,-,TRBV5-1,CASSIDYSYEQYF,TGCGCCAGCAGCATTGACTACTCCTACGAGCAGTACTTC
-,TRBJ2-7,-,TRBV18,CASSRYRDAYEQYF,TGTGCCAGCTCCCGGTACCGGGACGCCTACGAGCAGTACTTC
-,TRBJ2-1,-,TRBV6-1,CASSLEGQSEQFF,TGTGCCAGCAGTCTCGAGGGGCAATCGGAGCAGTTCTTC
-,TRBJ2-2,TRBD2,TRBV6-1,CASSEYSGRNTGELFF,TGTGCCAGCAGTGAATATAGCGGGAGGAACACCGGGGAGCTGTTTTTT
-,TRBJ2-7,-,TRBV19,CASSILGLAGEQYF,TGTGCCAGTAGTATTCTGGGCCTAGCAGGCGAGCAGTACTTC
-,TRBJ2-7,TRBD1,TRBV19,CASRAWDSSYEQYF,TGTGCCAGTAGGGCATGGGACAGCTCCTACGAGCAGTACTTC
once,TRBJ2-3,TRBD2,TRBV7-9,CASSSSGLGRAGTDTQYF,TGTGCCAGCAGCTCGTCGGGCTTGGGGAGGGCCGGCACAGATACGCAGTATTTT
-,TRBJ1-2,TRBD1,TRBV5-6,CASSWAGTANYGYTF,TGTGCCAGCAGCTGGGCCGGGACAGCTAACTATGGCTACACCTTC
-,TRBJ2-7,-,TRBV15,CATSLGPLIDEQYF,TGTGCCACCAGCCTGGGACCGCTGATAGACGAGCAGTACTTC
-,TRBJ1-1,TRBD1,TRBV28,CASTTDRVDTEAFF,TGTGCCAGCACTACGGACAGGGTCGACACTGAAGCTTTCTTT
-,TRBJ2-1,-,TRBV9,CASSSRPSDGAYNEQFF,TGTGCCAGCAGCTCACGACCGTCCGACGGGGCTTACAATGAGCAGTTCTTC
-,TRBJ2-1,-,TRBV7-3,CASSLRASASYNEQFF,TGTGCCAGCAGCTTAAGAGCTAGCGCCTCCTACAATGAGCAGTTCTTC
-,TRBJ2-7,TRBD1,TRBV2,CASSEIGGGSYEQYF,TGTGCCAGCAGTGAAATAGGGGGCGGCAGCTACGAGCAGTACTTC